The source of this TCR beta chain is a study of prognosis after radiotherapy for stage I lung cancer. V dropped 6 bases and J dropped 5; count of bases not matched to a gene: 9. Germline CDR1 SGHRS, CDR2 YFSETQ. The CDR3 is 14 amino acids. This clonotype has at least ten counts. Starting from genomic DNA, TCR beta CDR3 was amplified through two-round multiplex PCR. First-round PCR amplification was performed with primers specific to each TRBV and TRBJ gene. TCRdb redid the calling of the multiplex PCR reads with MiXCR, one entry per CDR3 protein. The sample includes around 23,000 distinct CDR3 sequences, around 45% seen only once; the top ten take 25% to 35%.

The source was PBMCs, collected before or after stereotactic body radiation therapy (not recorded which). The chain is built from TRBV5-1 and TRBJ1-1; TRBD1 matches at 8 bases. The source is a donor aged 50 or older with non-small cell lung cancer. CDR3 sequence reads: CASTQGADRTEAFF. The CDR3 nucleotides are TGCGCCAGCACCCAGGGGGCGGATCGAACTGAAGCTTTCTTT.